The rows below give T cell receptor beta chains drawn from one sample of a study of T cells in Graves' hyperthyroidism and ophthalmopathy. TCRdb analysed the multiplex PCR reads with MiXCR anew, one entry per CDR3 protein. The table shows about 420,000 distinct CDR3 sequences, with roughly 15% occurring only once. Sequenced: blood. The receptors originated from a woman under 30 with Graves' hyperthyroidism. Both conserved end residues are part of each CDR3. D genes are given only for firm matches. For some rows the clone size is stated as once, few or many, or as a class when expanded; others skip it.

j_call	d_call	clone_size	v_call	cdr3_aa	cdr3_nt
TRBJ1-6	TRBD1	many	TRBV28	CASRPTGSSYNSPLHF	TGTGCCAGCAGGCCGACAGGGAGCTCCTATAATTCACCCCTCCACTTT
TRBJ2-1	TRBD2	many	TRBV7-2	CASSLMLAGRWNEQFF	TGTGCCAGCAGCTTAATGCTAGCGGGCCGCTGGAATGAGCAGTTCTTC
TRBJ2-3	TRBD2	many	TRBV9	CASSPGLAEEHSTDTQYF	TGTGCCAGCAGCCCGGGACTAGCGGAAGAACATAGCACAGATACGCAGTATTTT
TRBJ1-1	NA	many	TRBV18	CASSPLMDTEAFF	TGTGCCAGCTCACCATTAATGGATACTGAAGCTTTCTTT
TRBJ2-3	TRBD1	many	TRBV28	CASSLYRDRGESTDTQYF	TGTGCCAGCAGTTTATATCGGGACAGGGGCGAGAGCACAGATACGCAGTATTTT
TRBJ2-1	TRBD2	many	TRBV6-1	CASRLPAGGHNERFF	TGTGCCAGCAGGTTACCAGCGGGAGGTCACAATGAGCGGTTCTTC
TRBJ1-1	TRBD1	NA	TRBV6-5	CASSYWRKGQGLTEAFF	TGTGCCAGCAGTTACTGGCGTAAGGGACAGGGTTTGACTGAAGCTTTCTTT
TRBJ1-1	NA	many	TRBV6-5	CASSYSTTGQGTEAFF	TGTGCCAGCAGTTACTCGACAACCGGCCAGGGCACTGAAGCTTTCTTT
TRBJ2-6	NA	many	TRBV5-1	CASSLDRVSGANVLTF	TGCGCCAGCAGCTTGGACAGGGTCTCTGGGGCCAACGTCCTGACTTTC
TRBJ1-5	NA	few	TRBV20-1	CSARLGGNQPQHF	TGCAGTGCTAGATTGGGGGGTAATCAGCCCCAGCATTTT
TRBJ1-3	NA	few	TRBV13	CASSLMAALENTIYF	TGTGCCAGCAGCTTAATGGCGGCTTTGGAGAACACCATATATTTT
TRBJ2-3	TRBD2	many	TRBV20-1	CSARRRLAVSTDTQYF	TGCAGTGCTAGAAGGCGACTAGCGGTGAGCACAGATACGCAGTATTTT
TRBJ1-2	TRBD1	many	TRBV10-3	CAISELSPGQGADGYTF	TGTGCCATCAGTGAGCTGTCCCCGGGACAGGGGGCTGATGGCTACACCTTC
TRBJ1-5	NA	many	TRBV28	CASSPTISNQPQHF	TGTGCCAGCAGTCCTACAATAAGCAATCAGCCCCAGCATTTT
TRBJ2-3	TRBD2	many	TRBV18	CASSPRVSGATDTQYF	TGTGCCAGCTCACCTAGGGTGAGCGGGGCCACAGATACGCAGTATTTT
TRBJ1-2	NA	many	TRBV6-2/TRBV6-3	CASSYSSGLYGYTF	TGTGCCAGCAGTTACTCGAGCGGACTCTATGGCTACACCTTC
TRBJ2-7	TRBD2	many	TRBV7-6	CASSLTLDSGRAHEQYF	TGTGCCAGCAGCTTAACGTTGGATAGCGGGAGGGCTCACGAGCAGTACTTC
TRBJ1-4	TRBD1	many	TRBV7-9	CASSWRTGLNEKLFF	TGTGCCAGCAGCTGGAGGACAGGCCTTAATGAAAAACTGTTTTTT
TRBJ2-1	TRBD2	many	TRBV19	CASSRDYYNEQFF	TGTGCCAGTAGCCGGGACTATTACAATGAGCAGTTCTTC
TRBJ1-1	NA	many	TRBV3-1	CASSQDLPRMNTEAFF	TGTGCCAGCAGCCAAGATCTTCCGAGAATGAACACTGAAGCTTTCTTT
TRBJ2-1	TRBD2	NA	TRBV4-2	CASSQDLREGSSYNEQFF	TGTGCCAGCAGCCAAGATCTCCGGGAGGGCTCGTCCTACAATGAGCAGTTCTTC
TRBJ1-4	NA	few	TRBV29-1	CSAQGSSAEATNEKLFF	TGCAGCGCACAGGGTTCTTCCGCCGAAGCAACTAATGAAAAACTGTTTTTT
TRBJ1-1	NA	many	TRBV2	CASMTGLGGTEAFF	TGTGCCAGCATGACAGGTCTGGGGGGAACTGAAGCTTTCTTT
TRBJ2-1	TRBD2	many	TRBV20-1	CSARLAGGYNEQFF	TGCAGTGCTAGACTAGCGGGAGGGTACAATGAGCAGTTCTTC
TRBJ2-4	NA	many	TRBV5-1	CASSLGTLAKNIQYF	TGCGCCAGCAGCTTGGGGACTCTAGCCAAAAACATTCAGTACTTC
TRBJ2-2	TRBD2	NA	TRBV6-1	CASRSGLAGVTGELFF	TGTGCCAGCAGGTCGGGACTAGCGGGAGTAACCGGGGAGCTGTTTTTT
TRBJ2-4	TRBD2	many	TRBV30	CAWSPRLADIQYF	TGTGCCTGGAGTCCCCGACTAGCAGACATTCAGTACTTC
TRBJ2-1	NA	many	TRBV12-3/TRBV12-4	CASRILTGAYNEQFF	TGTGCCAGCAGGATCTTGACGGGAGCGTACAATGAGCAGTTCTTC
TRBJ1-4	TRBD1	few	TRBV4-3	CASSQGDRLNEKLFF	TGCGCCAGCAGCCAAGGGGACAGGCTTAATGAAAAACTGTTTTTT
TRBJ2-3	TRBD2	NA	TRBV10-1	CASSGGLAGADTQYF	TGCGCCAGCAGTGGAGGACTAGCGGGAGCAGATACGCAGTATTTT
TRBJ2-1	NA	many	TRBV12-3/TRBV12-4	CASSHRASYNEQFF	TGTGCCAGCAGTCACAGGGCCTCCTACAATGAGCAGTTCTTC
TRBJ2-1	TRBD2	NA	TRBV24-1	CATSDPGGGSSYNEQFF	TGTGCCACCAGTGATCCCGGCGGGGGGAGCTCCTACAATGAGCAGTTCTTC
TRBJ2-5	NA	NA	TRBV7-7	CASSRGHQAQETQYF	TGTGCTAGCAGCCGAGGACACCAGGCGCAAGAGACCCAGTACTTC
TRBJ2-5	TRBD2	many	TRBV20-1	CSAGTTSGQETQYF	TGCAGTGCTGGCACGACTAGCGGGCAGGAGACCCAGTACTTC
TRBJ2-7	NA	many	TRBV3-1	CASSQGIGEQYF	TGTGCCAGCAGCCAAGGTATCGGCGAGCAGTACTTC
TRBJ2-2	TRBD1	many	TRBV12-3/TRBV12-4	CASSPTRDRGRHGELFF	TGTGCCAGCAGCCCAACACGGGACAGGGGGAGGCACGGGGAGCTGTTTTTT
TRBJ1-4	TRBD1	few	TRBV29-1	CSVEAGTGGRTNEKLFF	TGCAGCGTTGAGGCCGGGACAGGGGGCCGGACCAATGAAAAACTGTTTTTT
TRBJ2-6	NA	few	TRBV7-9	CASSIRGSGANVLTF	TGTGCCAGCAGCATTCGAGGCTCTGGGGCCAACGTCCTGACTTTC
TRBJ2-2	NA	many	TRBV6-2/TRBV6-3	CASSYAGYTGELFF	TGTGCCAGCAGTTACGCAGGGTACACCGGGGAGCTGTTTTTT
TRBJ1-1	NA	few	TRBV5-1	CASSLDPGIGTEAFF	TGCGCCAGCAGCTTGGATCCGGGGATTGGCACTGAAGCTTTCTTT
TRBJ2-7	TRBD1	NA	TRBV4-3	CASSQEGTGWYEQYF	TGCGCCAGCAGCCAAGAAGGGACAGGGTGGTACGAGCAGTACTTC
TRBJ1-6	NA	NA	TRBV5-8	CASRQTGRGNSPLHF	TGTGCCAGCAGACAAACAGGGAGAGGGAATTCACCCCTCCACTTT
TRBJ2-7	NA	NA	TRBV10-3	CAISESRAISYEQYF	TGTGCCATCAGTGAGTCTCGGGCTATTTCCTACGAGCAGTACTTC
TRBJ2-7	NA	many	TRBV9	CASSVMPAAYEQYF	TGTGCCAGCAGCGTAATGCCCGCAGCCTACGAGCAGTACTTC
TRBJ2-3	NA	NA	TRBV27	CASSAPGGPTDTQYF	TGTGCCAGCAGTGCCCCGGGGGGCCCAACAGATACGCAGTATTTT
TRBJ1-2	NA	few	TRBV7-9	CASSSRQWSGYTF	TGTGCCAGCAGCTCTCGACAGTGGTCGGGCTACACCTTC
TRBJ1-5	TRBD1	many	TRBV30	CAWNRDRNQPQHF	TGTGCCTGGAACCGGGACAGGAATCAGCCCCAGCATTTT
TRBJ1-2	NA	many	TRBV20-1	CSARGAGAEGYTF	TGCAGTGCTAGAGGCGCAGGGGCGGAGGGCTACACCTTC
TRBJ2-1	NA	many	TRBV6-1	CASSPQGGGPEEQFF	TGTGCCAGCAGTCCCCAGGGGGGAGGGCCAGAGGAGCAGTTCTTC
TRBJ1-1	NA	few	TRBV7-9	CASSLQEYTEAFF	TGTGCCAGCAGCCTACAGGAGTACACTGAAGCTTTCTTT
TRBJ2-7	TRBD2	many	TRBV6-1	CASRKLAGELNSYEQYF	TGTGCCAGCAGGAAACTAGCGGGAGAGCTAAACTCCTACGAGCAGTACTTC
TRBJ1-5	NA	many	TRBV27	CASTRRGGYVSQPQHF	TGTGCCAGCACCCGTCGAGGGGGTTATGTAAGTCAGCCCCAGCATTTT
TRBJ2-7	NA	NA	TRBV14	CASSQVSFYEQYF	TGTGCCAGCAGCCAAGTATCTTTCTACGAGCAGTACTTC
TRBJ2-3	NA	NA	TRBV12-3/TRBV12-4	CANFDSWGRMPHSSTDTQYF	TGTGCCAACTTTGATTCGTGGGGGCGGATGCCACACTCTAGCACAGATACGCAGTATTTT
TRBJ2-2	TRBD1	few	TRBV6-1	CASWTGGFGELFF	TGTGCCAGCTGGACAGGGGGCTTCGGGGAGCTGTTTTTT
TRBJ1-4	NA	many	TRBV20-1	CSAGRQVEEKLFF	TGCAGTGCTGGAAGACAGGTTGAGGAAAAACTGTTTTTT
TRBJ1-4	NA	few	TRBV9	CASSVGGGTTNEKLFF	TGTGCCAGCAGCGTAGGTGGGGGAACAACTAATGAAAAACTGTTTTTT
TRBJ2-7	NA	many	TRBV12-3/TRBV12-4	CASSLLGSSYEQYF	TGTGCCAGCAGTTTATTAGGCAGCTCCTACGAGCAGTACTTC
TRBJ2-7	TRBD2	few	TRBV28	CASSPSPGLVKGYEQYF	TGTGCCAGCAGTCCTAGCCCCGGACTAGTTAAGGGCTACGAGCAGTACTTC